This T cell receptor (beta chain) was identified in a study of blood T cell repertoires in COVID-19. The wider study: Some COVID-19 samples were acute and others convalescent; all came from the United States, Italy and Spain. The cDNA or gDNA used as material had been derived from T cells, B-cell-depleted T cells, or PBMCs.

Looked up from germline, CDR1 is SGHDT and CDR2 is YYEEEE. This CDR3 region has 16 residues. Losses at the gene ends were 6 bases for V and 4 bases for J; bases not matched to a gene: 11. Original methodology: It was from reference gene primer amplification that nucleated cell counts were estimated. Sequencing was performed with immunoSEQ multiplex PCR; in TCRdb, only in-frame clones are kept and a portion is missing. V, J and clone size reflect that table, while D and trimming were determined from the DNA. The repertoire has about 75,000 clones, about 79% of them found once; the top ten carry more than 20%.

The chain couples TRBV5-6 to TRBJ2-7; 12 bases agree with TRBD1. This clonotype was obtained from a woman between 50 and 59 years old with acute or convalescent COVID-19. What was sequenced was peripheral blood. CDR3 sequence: CASTRTGTGGWYEQYF. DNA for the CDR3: TGTGCCAGCACCCGAACCGGGACAGGGGGCTGGTACGAGCAGTACTTC.